Shown below are 15 T cell receptor beta chains from a single sample sequenced in a study of early T cells in non-severe SARS-CoV-2 infection. TCRdb independently ran MiXCR on the 5' RACE reads; one entry per CDR3 protein. The sample records some 49,000 distinct CDR3 sequences, around 11% being singletons. The specimen was whole blood. The receptors were gathered from an adult who was a healthcare worker with PCR-confirmed SARS-CoV-2 infection or an uninfected control (not recorded which).

This clonotype was seen once. The V call is TRBV10-3, the J call TRBJ1-2; D remains ambiguous. Per germline, CDR1 ENHRY and CDR2 SYGVKD. The V end lost 2 bases, the J end lost 3 bases, and 7 bases lay between the germline ends. The CDR3 loop spans 13 amino acids. The DNA of the CDR3 is TGTGCCATCAGTGAGATTGGGGACTATGGCTACACCTTC. Its protein is CAISEIGDYGYTF.

The rearrangement links TRBV28 to TRBJ2-7; D unresolved. CDR1 and CDR2 (germline): MDHEN, SYDVKM. V lost 4 bases and J lost 4, with 8 bases in between. This CDR3 is 12 amino acids long. In DNA, the CDR3 is TGTGCCAGCAGTTCCTGGGGATACGAGCAGTACTTC. Protein product: CASSSWGYEQYF.

The V call is TRBV24-1, the J call TRBJ2-1, with a possible D match to TRBD1 (5 bases). The length of the CDR3 is 15 residues. V gave up 3 bases and J gave up 8 bases, with 16 bases separating them. CDR1 is KGHDR and CDR2 is SFDVKD in the germline V gene. For the CDR3, the DNA is TGTGCCACCAGTGATCCGCAAGCAGGGCGTGATGAGCAGTTCTTC. Its protein is CATSDPQAGRDEQFF.

This sequence joins TRBV10-3 and TRBJ1-6, with D maybe TRBD1 (5 bases). V was cut by 10 bases and J by 5 bases, with 12 bases left in between. The CDR3 length is 13 residues. CDR1 and CDR2 (germline): ENHRY, SYGVKD. The CDR3, as DNA: TGTGCCAGTGACCCCAGGGATAATTCACCCCTCCACTTT. Its protein product is CASDPRDNSPLHF.

The chain links TRBV25-1 to TRBJ2-7; the match to TRBD1 covers 11 bases. The CDR3 extends over 15 amino acids. Germline CDR1 and CDR2: MGHDK and SYGVNS. The V gene end was trimmed by 3 bases and the J gene end by 3 bases; junction bases not matched to a gene: 4. CDR3 sequence (DNA): TGTGCCAGCAGTGATCCTGGGACAGGGGGCTACGAGCAGTACTTC. Translated, it gives CASSDPGTGGYEQYF.

This clonotype turned up a few times. The chain uses TRBV7-8 and TRBJ2-1; D is possibly TRBD2 (7 bases). The CDR3 runs to 11 residues. Trimming took off 7 bases at V and 7 bases at J, with 8 bases between the two ends. Germline V gene sequence: CDR1 SGHVS, CDR2 FQNEAQ. Written as DNA, the CDR3 is TGTGCCAGCAAGGGGGGGAATGAGCAGTTCTTC. Residues: CASKGGNEQFF.

This clonotype has a handful of counts. The chain joins TRBV7-9 to TRBJ1-4; 8 bases map to TRBD1. The CDR3 is made up of 16 amino acids. Germline values: CDR1 SEHNR, CDR2 FQNEAQ (reference sequence). The ends lost 5 bases at V and 8 bases at J; junction bases unmatched: 13. CDR3 in amino acids: CASSRTDRGVNEKLFF. As DNA, the CDR3 is TGTGCCAGCAGCCGTACCGACAGGGGCGTAAACGAAAAACTGTTTTTT.

Details on this clonotype: Just one base apart from a much larger clone, this may be a read error. The chain has TRBV11-2 and TRBJ2-5, with TRBD1 as a possible D gene (6 bases). CDR1 is SGHAT and CDR2 is FQNNGV in the germline V gene. This CDR3 comprises 13 residues. The V end was cut by 5 bases, the J end by 1 base, with 8 bases between. The CDR3 protein is CASSADSQETQYF. The CDR3 coding sequence is TGTGCCAGCAGCGCGGACAGCCAAGAGACCCAGTACTTC.

Ten or more counts support this clonotype. The V call is TRBV11-1, the J call TRBJ2-2; 13 positions agree with TRBD2. The CDR3 length is 17 residues. With 3 bases clipped from V and 7 bases from J, the junction kept 8 bases outside the gene matches. Germline CDR1 is SGHAT and CDR2 is FQDESV (reference sequence). The CDR3 sequence: CASSFPTSGRADGELFF. The CDR3 DNA follows: TGTGCCAGCAGCTTCCCCACTAGCGGGAGGGCCGACGGGGAGCTGTTTTTT.

Many counts were recorded for this clonotype. The chain has TRBV5-1 and TRBJ2-7; 10 nucleotides agree with TRBD1. This CDR3 contains 14 residues. Germline assignment: CDR1 SGHRS and CDR2 YFSETQ. J gave up 7 bases and V 0 bases, and 4 bases lay outside the gene matches. The CDR3 loop reads CASSLDGTGVEQYF. CDR3 DNA sequence: TGCGCCAGCAGCTTGGATGGGACAGGGGTAGAGCAGTACTTC.

This chain uses TRBV25-1 with TRBJ1-4; possible D gene TRBD1, 5 bases. CDR3 size: 13 residues. CDR1 MGHDK and CDR2 SYGVNS come from the germline V gene. The germline V and J ends were trimmed by 8 bases and 7 bases, with 14 bases remaining between them. CDR3 protein: CASGDSLIEKLFF. The DNA for the CDR3 is TGTGCCAGCGGAGACAGCCTTATTGAAAAACTGTTTTTT.

This CDR3 is CASSYWTGGAETQYF. Here the CDR3 DNA reads TGTGCCAGCAGTTACTGGACAGGGGGCGCGGAGACCCAGTACTTC. The chain joins TRBV6-2 or TRBV6-3 to TRBJ2-5, with 11 bases fitting TRBD1. Germline V gene sequence: CDR1 MNHEY, CDR2 SVGEGT. The CDR3 contains 15 residues. The junction had 3 bases not matched to a gene; V was cut back by 1 base and J by 5 bases.

This clonotype was picked up a small number of times. The chain carries TRBV16 and TRBJ2-7; D possibly corresponds to TRBD2 (5 bases). Germline values: CDR1 KGHSY, CDR2 FQNENV. Trimming stripped 2 bases from V and 5 bases from J, with 10 bases between. The CDR3 spans 13 residues. The CDR3 spells CASSQRAEDEQYF. In nucleotides, the CDR3 is TGTGCCAGCAGCCAACGAGCGGAGGACGAGCAGTACTTC.

This clonotype was counted many times. The V call is TRBV12-5, the J call TRBJ2-1, with 8 bases that match TRBD1. The CDR3 contains 14 residues. Trimming removed 0 bases from V and 7 bases from J; junction bases left unmatched: 2. CDR1 is LGHNT, CDR2 FRNRAP, per germline. CDR3 protein: CASGLVYRGNEQFF. DNA of the CDR3: TGTGCTAGTGGTTTGGTTTACAGGGGGAATGAGCAGTTCTTC.

The V gene is TRBV28, the J gene TRBJ2-1; weak D call: TRBD1 (5 bases). Trimming shortened V by 4 bases and J by 11 bases, and 12 bases separated the two germline ends. From germline, CDR1 is MDHEN and CDR2 SYDVKM. There are 12 residues in the CDR3. The CDR3: CASSSRGTKQFF. The CDR3 coding sequence is TGTGCCAGCAGTTCAAGGGGTACTAAGCAGTTCTTC.